This T cell receptor beta chain is drawn from a study of beta chain features in type 1 diabetes. Averaging around 110 mL, one heparinised blood draw came from each individual donor. Sorting based on CD45RO/CCR7/CD25/CD127/CD95/CD27 separated CD4+ naive, central memory, regulatory and stem cell-like memory cells. General study points: Researchers report that Type 1 diabetes patients had moderately but significantly shorter TCRB CDR3s across all four CD4+ subsets. An over-representation of cells with high TCR expression could result from cDNA sequencing.

The CDR3 is 11 residues long. V was shortened by 8 bases and J by 1 base, with 5 bases between the two germline ends. Germline loops: CDR1 SNHLY, CDR2 FYNNEI. As for this clone: The antigen is not known.

Expressed TCRB transcripts were sequenced after all isolated RNA was converted to cDNA. For naive, central memory and regulatory T cell samples, reads averaged around 3.5 million. TCRdb keeps only in-frame clones here, not all; method: immunoSEQ multiplex PCR. The repertoire holds 600,000 to 700,000 clones, with approximately 13% as singletons. J is TRBJ2-5 and V is TRBV2; D not certain. The clonotype comes from a young man with type 1 diabetes. Sequencing was done on a sample of naive CD4+ T cells from blood. Written as DNA, the CDR3 is TGTGCCAGCGGCACCCAAGAGACCCAGTACTTC. Its protein product is CASGTQETQYF.